This paragraph covers one TCR beta chain sequence. The data stem from a study of blood T cell repertoires in COVID-19. Study details: Sites across the United States, Italy and Spain contributed samples from acute and convalescent COVID-19. T cells, B-cell-depleted T cells, or PBMCs supplied cDNA or gDNA.

Sequenced by immunoSEQ multiplex PCR; TCRdb stores in-frame clones only, minus some. The table lists about 100,000 clones, around 88% of them singletons, with around 6.5% in the top ten. V dropped 7 bases and J dropped 1 base, with 9 bases sitting between them. CDR1 and CDR2 from the germline V gene are SNHLY and FYNNEI. This CDR3 region has 13 residues. The TCR originated in a man aged 50-60 years with active or convalescent COVID-19. The V gene is TRBV2, the J gene TRBJ2-3, with D uncertain. The source material was peripheral blood. CDR3 region: CASNADRTDTQYF. The CDR3 DNA sequence: TGTGCCAGCAACGCAGATCGCACAGATACGCAGTATTTT.